This entry features one T cell receptor beta chain sequence. Its antigen remains unidentified. It has no much larger one-base neighbor in the sample; base qualities were not kept. TCRbeta CDR3 regions were amplified from genomic DNA by means of the immunoSEQ Assay, a bias-controlled multiplex PCR. In the source study's methods: The number of nucleated cells in each sample was estimated by amplification of reference gene primers within the assay. To quantify the absolute abundance of each unique TCRbeta CDR3 rearrangement, sequence reads were collapsed and filtered. For each sample, productive Simpson clonality was calculated by taking the square root of Simpson's diversity index across productive rearrangements. The table was pulled from immuneACCESS by TCRdb, which kept in-frame rearrangements only. Such tables lose some clones; where checked, under half of the loss comes from unresolved V genes, and the rest has no known cause. That table supplies the V and J calls and clone size; D and trimming were determined from the DNA. Counted in this sample were about 230,000 clones; just under 90% of them appeared once. The top ten constitute roughly 4% of the sample.

This sample was included in a study of blood T cell repertoires in COVID-19 (TCRdb year 2020). Background for the entire study: Samples covering the acute and convalescent phases of COVID-19 were provided by collaborators in the United States, Italy and Spain. The prospective study material was composed of cDNA or gDNA derived from T cells, B-cell-depleted T cells, or PBMCs. The dataset comprised deeply sampled blood TCRbeta repertoires from subjects exposed to, actively infected with, or recovered from COVID-19. The repertoires were made available in a free public database intended to serve as a resource for research on the immune response to SARS-CoV-2. Samples came from the ongoing ImmuneRACE study (first 160 participants) plus 1,254 subjects from 6 global collaborators. Sample metadata almost always included a de-identified subject ID, COVID-19 status, age in years and sex. Where available, HLA class I and class II types were taken from metadata supplied by the sample provider and were not determined by assay-based typing. The full study reports these points: How much clinical and demographic metadata was included differed by source and by participant, and the metadata was provided uncurated.

Enrolling through a virtual design, the prospective study's participants ranged in age from roughly 18 to 89 years and lived across about two dozen United States geographic areas. To assign participants to cohorts, the prospective study relied on clinical history that participants themselves reported in a screening survey and a study questionnaire. Mobile phlebotomists in the prospective study collected whole blood, serum and a nasopharyngeal or oropharyngeal swab from every participant. Prospective study participants could optionally give additional blood draws and questionnaires over a roughly 2-month period. Before DNA extraction, prospective study blood samples were shipped either frozen or at room temperature. The germline V gene specifies SGHTA as CDR1 and FQGNSA as CDR2. The V end gives up 3 bases and the J end 6 bases, leaving 8 bases in the junction not matched to a gene. Including cysteine and phenylalanine, the CDR3 has 15 amino acids. The entry retains the CDR3 DNA only, 45 bases that are in frame from base 1.

Sequencing was done on a sample of PBMCs or T cells enriched from blood (not recorded which). The receptor was derived from a woman aged 30 to 39 with acute COVID-19. The rearranged chain carries TRBV7-2 and TRBJ2-1; TRBD2 fits 7 bases in the junction. Read as DNA, the sequence is TGTGCCAGCAGCTTGCAAGCGGGAAATGCCAATGAGCAGTTCTTC. It is translated as CASSLQAGNANEQFF.